This TCR beta chain was recovered during a study of T cell responses to AZD1222 COVID-19 vaccine. As for this clone: Its antigen is undetermined.

The length of the CDR3 is 16 residues. V dropped 6 bases and J dropped 2; count of bases not matched to a gene: 12. Per the germline V gene, CDR1 is WNHNN and CDR2 is SYGVQD (reference sequence). The repertoire was sequenced with immunoSEQ multiplex PCR; TCRdb's copy has only in-frame clones and lacks some. The sample contains approximately 150,000 clones, less than 95% of which appear only once. Study-level points and caveats: Donors skewed white British and female; clonal diversity was possibly underestimated.

V usage is TRBV10-1 and J usage is TRBJ2-7, with 8 bases aligning to TRBD1. The sequence derives from an adult who received the MenACWY meningococcal vaccine as a control. The specimen comprised peripheral blood, sampled 28 days after the second dose of the MenACWY control vaccine. CDR3 amino acids: CASRKGQGGRAYEQYF. The DNA for the CDR3 is TGCGCCAGCAGAAAAGGACAGGGAGGAAGAGCCTACGAGCAGTACTTC.